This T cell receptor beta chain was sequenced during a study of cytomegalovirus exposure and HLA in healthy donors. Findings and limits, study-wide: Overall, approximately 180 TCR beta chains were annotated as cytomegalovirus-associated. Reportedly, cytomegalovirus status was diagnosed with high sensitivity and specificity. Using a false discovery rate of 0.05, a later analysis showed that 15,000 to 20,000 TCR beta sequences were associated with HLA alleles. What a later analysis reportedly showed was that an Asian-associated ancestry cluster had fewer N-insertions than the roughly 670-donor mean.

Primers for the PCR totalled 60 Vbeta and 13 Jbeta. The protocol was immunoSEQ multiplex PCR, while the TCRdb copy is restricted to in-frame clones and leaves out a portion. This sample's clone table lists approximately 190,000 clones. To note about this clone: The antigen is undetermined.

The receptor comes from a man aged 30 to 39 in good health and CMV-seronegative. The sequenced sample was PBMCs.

The CDR3 DNA follows: TGCGCCAGCAGTACTAGCGGGGGACGAGAGACCCAGTACTTC. This encodes CASSTSGGRETQYF. This chain joins TRBV10-1 and TRBJ2-5; 11 positions agree with TRBD2. Germline V gene sequence: CDR1 WNHNN, CDR2 SYGVQD (reference sequence). V gave up 5 bases and J gave up 4 bases; unmatched junction bases: 3. The CDR3 length is 14 residues.